The source of this T cell receptor (beta chain) is a study of blood T cell repertoires in COVID-19. Looking at the study overall: The origin of the acute and convalescent COVID-19 samples was the United States, Italy and Spain.

The CDR3 covers 17 residues. With 3 bases removed from V and 0 bases from J, the gap between germline ends came to 12 bases. The germline V gene has CDR1 MNHEY and CDR2 SMNVEV (reference sequence). This clone appeared a few times. Sequencing was performed with immunoSEQ multiplex PCR; in TCRdb, only in-frame clones are kept and a portion is missing. Counted here are about 80,000 clones, over 70% occurring once; the ten biggest clones make up roughly 40%. The gene calls are TRBV27 and TRBJ1-6, with unresolved D. What was sequenced was peripheral blood. This TCR was sampled from an elderly man with active or convalescent COVID-19. The CDR3 is CASSFSQSGSYNSPLHF. CDR3 DNA: TGTGCCAGCAGTTTTAGTCAATCGGGCTCCTATAATTCACCCCTCCACTTT.